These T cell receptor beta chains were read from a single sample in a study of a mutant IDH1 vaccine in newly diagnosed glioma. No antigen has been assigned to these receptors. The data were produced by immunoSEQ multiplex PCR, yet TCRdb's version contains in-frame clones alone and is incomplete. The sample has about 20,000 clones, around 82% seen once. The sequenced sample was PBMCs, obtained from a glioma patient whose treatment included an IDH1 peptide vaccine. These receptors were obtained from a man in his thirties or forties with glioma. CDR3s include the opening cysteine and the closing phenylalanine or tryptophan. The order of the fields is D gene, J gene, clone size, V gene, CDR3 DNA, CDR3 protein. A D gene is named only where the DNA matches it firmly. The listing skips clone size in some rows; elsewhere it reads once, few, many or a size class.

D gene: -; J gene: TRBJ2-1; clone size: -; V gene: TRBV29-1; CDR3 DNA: TGCAGCGTTGATTTATCGCGAATAGTATACAATGAGCAGTTCTTC; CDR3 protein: CSVDLSRIVYNEQFF
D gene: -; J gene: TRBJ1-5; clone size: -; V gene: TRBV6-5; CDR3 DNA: TGTGCCAGCAGTTACCGGGGGAATCAGCCCCAGCATTTT; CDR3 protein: CASSYRGNQPQHF
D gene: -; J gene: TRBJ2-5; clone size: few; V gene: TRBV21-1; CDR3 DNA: TGTGCCAGCAGCAAAGGGCTGGACCTAACGGAGACCCAGTACTTC; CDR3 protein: CASSKGLDLTETQYF
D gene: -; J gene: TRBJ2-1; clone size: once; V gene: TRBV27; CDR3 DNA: TGTGCCAGCACCCCGGTGGGGAGCACTGAGCAGTTCTTC; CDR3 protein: CASTPVGSTEQFF
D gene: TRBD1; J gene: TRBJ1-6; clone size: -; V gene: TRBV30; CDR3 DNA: TGTGCCTGGAGTTCGCGGTGGGACAGATCCTCCTATAATTCACCCCTCCACTTT; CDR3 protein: CAWSSRWDRSSYNSPLHF
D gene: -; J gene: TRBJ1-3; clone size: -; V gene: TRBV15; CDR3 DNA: TGTGCCACCAGCAGGTCCCGACGACCTATCTCTGGAAACACCATATATTTT; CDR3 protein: CATSRSRRPISGNTIYF
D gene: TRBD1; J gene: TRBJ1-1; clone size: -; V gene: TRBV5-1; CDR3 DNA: TGCGCCAGCAGCGGGGGGACAGGGATGTACGACACTGAAGCTTTCTTT; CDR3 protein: CASSGGTGMYDTEAFF
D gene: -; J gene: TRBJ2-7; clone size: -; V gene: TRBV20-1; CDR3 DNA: TGCAGTGCTATAAACTACGAGCAGTACTTC; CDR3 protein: CSAINYEQYF
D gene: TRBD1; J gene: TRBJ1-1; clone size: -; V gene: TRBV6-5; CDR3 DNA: TGTGCCAGCAGTTACAGGGGGCCGAACACTGAAGCTTTCTTT; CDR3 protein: CASSYRGPNTEAFF
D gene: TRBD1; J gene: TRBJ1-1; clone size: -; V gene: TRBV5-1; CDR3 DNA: TGCGCCAGCAGCTCCGGGACAGGGAACACTGAAGCTTTCTTT; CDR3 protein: CASSSGTGNTEAFF
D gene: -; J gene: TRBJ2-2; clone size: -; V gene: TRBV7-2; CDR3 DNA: TGTGCCACCCTCCCCCAGACAGCGAACACCGGGGAGCTGTTTTTT; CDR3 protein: CATLPQTANTGELFF
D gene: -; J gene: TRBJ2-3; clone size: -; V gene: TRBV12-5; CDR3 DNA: TGTGCTAGTGACCAAACAGGCGGCACAGATACGCAGTATTTT; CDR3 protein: CASDQTGGTDTQYF
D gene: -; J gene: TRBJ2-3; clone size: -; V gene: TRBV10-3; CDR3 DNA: TGTGCCATCAGTGAGTCGGTTGGGACAGATACGCAGTATTTT; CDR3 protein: CAISESVGTDTQYF
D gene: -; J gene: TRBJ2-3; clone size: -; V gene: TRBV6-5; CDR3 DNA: TGTGCCAGCAGGACTCACTTTAGCACAGATACGCAGTATTTT; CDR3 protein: CASRTHFSTDTQYF
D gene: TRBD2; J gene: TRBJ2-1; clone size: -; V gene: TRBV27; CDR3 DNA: TGTGCCAGCAGTTCCCAAGGGACTAGCGGGAGACGTGAGCAGTTCTTC; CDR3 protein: CASSSQGTSGRREQFF
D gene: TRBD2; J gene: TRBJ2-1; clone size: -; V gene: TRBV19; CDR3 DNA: TGTGCCACCAGGACTAGCGGGAGGGGCAATGAGCAGTTCTTC; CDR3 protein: CATRTSGRGNEQFF
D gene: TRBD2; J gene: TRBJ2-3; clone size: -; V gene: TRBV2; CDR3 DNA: TGTGCCAGCACCCGACTAGCGGGGCGCACAGATACGCAGTATTTT; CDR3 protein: CASTRLAGRTDTQYF
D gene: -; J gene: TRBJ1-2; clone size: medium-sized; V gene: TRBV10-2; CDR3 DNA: TGCGCCAGCAGTGAGGACCTAAACTATGGCTACACCTTC; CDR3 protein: CASSEDLNYGYTF
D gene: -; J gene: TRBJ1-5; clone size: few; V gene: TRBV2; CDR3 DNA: TGTGCCAGCAGTTTGCAGGGGAGCAATCAGCCCCAGCATTTT; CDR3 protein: CASSLQGSNQPQHF
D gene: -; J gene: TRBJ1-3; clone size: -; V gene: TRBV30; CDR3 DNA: TGTGCCTGGAGTCCGGACAGCTCTGGAAACACCATATATTTT; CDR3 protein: CAWSPDSSGNTIYF
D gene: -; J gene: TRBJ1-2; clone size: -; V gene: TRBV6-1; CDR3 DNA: TGTGCCAGCAGTGTAACCGATAACTATGGCTACACCTTC; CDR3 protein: CASSVTDNYGYTF
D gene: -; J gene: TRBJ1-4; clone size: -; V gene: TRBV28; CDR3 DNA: TGTGCCAGCAGTTTGGGAGGGGGTGAAAATGAAAAACTGTTTTTT; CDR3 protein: CASSLGGGENEKLFF
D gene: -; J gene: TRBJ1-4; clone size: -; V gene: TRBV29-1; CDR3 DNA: TGCAGCGTTGTACGGTGGTCGAGGAATGAAAAACTGTTTTTT; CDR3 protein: CSVVRWSRNEKLFF
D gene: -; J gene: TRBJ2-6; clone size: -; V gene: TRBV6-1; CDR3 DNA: TGTGCCAGCAGTGGTGGAGGCTCTGCACAAAGTCGGGCCAACGTCCTGACTTTC; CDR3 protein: CASSGGGSAQSRANVLTF
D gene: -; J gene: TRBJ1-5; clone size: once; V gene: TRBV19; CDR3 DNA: TGTGCCAGTAGAGGGGAGGTGAGGCAGCCCCAGCATTTT; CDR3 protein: CASRGEVRQPQHF
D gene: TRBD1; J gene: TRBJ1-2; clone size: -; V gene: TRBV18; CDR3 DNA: TGTGCCAGCTCACTCCTGGACAGGCCCTATGGCTACACCTTC; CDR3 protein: CASSLLDRPYGYTF
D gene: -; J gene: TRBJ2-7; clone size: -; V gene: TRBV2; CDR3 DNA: TGTGCCAGCAGTGAACTGGCAGCGTCATCGGGCGAGCAGTACTTC; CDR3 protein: CASSELAASSGEQYF
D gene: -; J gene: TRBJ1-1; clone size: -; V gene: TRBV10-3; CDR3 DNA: TGTGCCATCAGTGGAGGAAGGCAGGGGCGGACCGGGAACACTGAAGCTTTCTTT; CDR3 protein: CAISGGRQGRTGNTEAFF
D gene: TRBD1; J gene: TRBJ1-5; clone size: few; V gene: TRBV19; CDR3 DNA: TGTGCCACCCGAACAGGGGGCGCGAGCAATCAGCCCCAGCATTTT; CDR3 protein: CATRTGGASNQPQHF
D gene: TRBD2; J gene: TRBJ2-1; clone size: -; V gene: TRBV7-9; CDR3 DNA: TGTGCCAGCAGCGTCGGGAGGACACAAAACAATGAGCAGTTCTTC; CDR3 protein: CASSVGRTQNNEQFF
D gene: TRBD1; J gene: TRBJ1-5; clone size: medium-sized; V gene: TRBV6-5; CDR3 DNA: TGTGCCAGTAGGGACAGGGAAAATCAGCCCCAGCATTTT; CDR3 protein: CASRDRENQPQHF
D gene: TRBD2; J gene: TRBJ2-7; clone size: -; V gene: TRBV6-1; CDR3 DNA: TGTGCCAGCAGTCGTAGCGGGCCCGGACACGAGCAGTACTTC; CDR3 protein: CASSRSGPGHEQYF
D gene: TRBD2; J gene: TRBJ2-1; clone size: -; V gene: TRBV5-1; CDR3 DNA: TGCGCCAGCAGCTTGGTCCAGAGCGGGGATTATAGCAATGAGCAGTTCTTC; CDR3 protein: CASSLVQSGDYSNEQFF
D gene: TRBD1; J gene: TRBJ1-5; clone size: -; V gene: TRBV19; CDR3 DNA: TGTGCCAGTAGTGAGACAGGGAAGGTAAATCAGCCCCAGCATTTT; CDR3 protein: CASSETGKVNQPQHF
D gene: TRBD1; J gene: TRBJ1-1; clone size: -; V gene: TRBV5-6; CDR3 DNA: TGTGCCAGCAGCTTGCAGGGACAGGTTCTTGAAGCTTTCTTT; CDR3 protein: CASSLQGQVLEAFF
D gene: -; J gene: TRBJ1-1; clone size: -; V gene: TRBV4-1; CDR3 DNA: TGCGCCAGCAGCCAAGTAGGGGGAAACACTGAAGCTTTCTTT; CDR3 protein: CASSQVGGNTEAFF
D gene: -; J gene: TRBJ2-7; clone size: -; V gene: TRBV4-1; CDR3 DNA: TGCGCCAGCAGCCAAGAATGGAGTGGTTACGAGCAGTACTTC; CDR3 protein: CASSQEWSGYEQYF
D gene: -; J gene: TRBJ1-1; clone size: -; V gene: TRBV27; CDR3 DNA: TGTGCCAGCAGCCTCAAAGTATCGAACACTGAAGCTTTCTTT; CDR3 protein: CASSLKVSNTEAFF
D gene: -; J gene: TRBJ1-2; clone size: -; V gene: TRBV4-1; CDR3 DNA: TGCGCCAGCAGCCAAGAGAGGTTGGGGGGCTATGGCTACACCTTC; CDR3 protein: CASSQERLGGYGYTF
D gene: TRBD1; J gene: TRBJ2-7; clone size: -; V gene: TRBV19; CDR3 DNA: TGTGCCAGTAGTATAAGACAGGGATCGACCTACGAGCAGTACTTC; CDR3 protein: CASSIRQGSTYEQYF
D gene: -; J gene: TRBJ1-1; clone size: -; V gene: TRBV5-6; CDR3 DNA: TGTGCCAGCAGCTCGGGGTGGACGAACACTGAAGCTTTCTTT; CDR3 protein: CASSSGWTNTEAFF
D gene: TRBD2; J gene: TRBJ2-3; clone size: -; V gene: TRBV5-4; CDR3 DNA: TGTGCCAGCAGCTCGGGACTAGCGGGGAGGGAAGGGAATACGCAGTATTTT; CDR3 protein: CASSSGLAGREGNTQYF
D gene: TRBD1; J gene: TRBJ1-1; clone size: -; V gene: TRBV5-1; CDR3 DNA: TGCGCCAGCAGCTTGGGGGACAGGGAGATGAACACTGAAGCTTTCTTT; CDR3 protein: CASSLGDREMNTEAFF
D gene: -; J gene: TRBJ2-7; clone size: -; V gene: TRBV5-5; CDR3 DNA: TGTGCCAGCAGCTTCAGCGGTCTAGGGTCGCAGTACTTC; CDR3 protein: CASSFSGLGSQYF
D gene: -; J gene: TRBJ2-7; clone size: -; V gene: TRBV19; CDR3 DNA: TGTGCCAGTAGTATAGATGCGGAGTTACCGAATTACGAGCAGTACTTC; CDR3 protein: CASSIDAELPNYEQYF
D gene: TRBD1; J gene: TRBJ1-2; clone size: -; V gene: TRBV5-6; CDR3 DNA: TGTGCCAGCAGCTTGTTTACAGGGGACGGCTACACCTTC; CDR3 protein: CASSLFTGDGYTF
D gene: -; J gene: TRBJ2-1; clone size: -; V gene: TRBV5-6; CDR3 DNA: TGTGCCAGCAGCTTGGTTCCCGGTAGCTCCTACAATGAGCAGTTCTTC; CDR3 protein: CASSLVPGSSYNEQFF
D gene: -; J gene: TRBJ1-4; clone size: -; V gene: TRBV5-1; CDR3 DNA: TGCGCCAGCAGCTCTACCGCGGGGGATGGTGAAAAACTGTTTTTT; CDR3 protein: CASSSTAGDGEKLFF
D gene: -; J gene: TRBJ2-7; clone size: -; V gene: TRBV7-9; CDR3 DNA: TGTGCCAGCAGCCCCGACAGGAGCTCCTACGAGCAGTACTTC; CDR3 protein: CASSPDRSSYEQYF
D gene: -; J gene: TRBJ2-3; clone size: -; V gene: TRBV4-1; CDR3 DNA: TGCGCCAGCAGCCTCCCCCGGCTTTCAAGCACAGATACGCAGTATTTT; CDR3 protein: CASSLPRLSSTDTQYF
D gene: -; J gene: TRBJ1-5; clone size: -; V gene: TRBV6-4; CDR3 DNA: TGTGCCAGTTCTCAGGGTATTAGCCAGCCCCAGCATTTT; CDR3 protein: CASSQGISQPQHF
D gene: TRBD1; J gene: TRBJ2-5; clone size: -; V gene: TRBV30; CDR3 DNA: TGTGCCTGGAGTGTTGGTAGGGGGCGATTGGAGACCCAGTACTTC; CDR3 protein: CAWSVGRGRLETQYF
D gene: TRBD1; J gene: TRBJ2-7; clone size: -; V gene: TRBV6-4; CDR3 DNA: TGTGCCAGCAGAGAACGGGACAGTTCGAACTACGAGCAGTACTTC; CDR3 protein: CASRERDSSNYEQYF
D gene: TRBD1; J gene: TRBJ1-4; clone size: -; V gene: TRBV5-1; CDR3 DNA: TGCGCCAGCAAACAGGGGGCCCTCGCAACTAATGAAAAACTGTTTTTT; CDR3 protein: CASKQGALATNEKLFF
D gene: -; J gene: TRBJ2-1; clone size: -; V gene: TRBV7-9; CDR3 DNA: TGTGCCAGCAGCTTAGAGGCCGGGCGGAGTGAGCAGTTCTTC; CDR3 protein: CASSLEAGRSEQFF
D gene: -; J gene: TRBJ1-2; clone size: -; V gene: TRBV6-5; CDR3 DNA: TGTGCCAGCAGTTGGGCGGGGGTTTATAACTATGGCTACACCTTC; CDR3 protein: CASSWAGVYNYGYTF